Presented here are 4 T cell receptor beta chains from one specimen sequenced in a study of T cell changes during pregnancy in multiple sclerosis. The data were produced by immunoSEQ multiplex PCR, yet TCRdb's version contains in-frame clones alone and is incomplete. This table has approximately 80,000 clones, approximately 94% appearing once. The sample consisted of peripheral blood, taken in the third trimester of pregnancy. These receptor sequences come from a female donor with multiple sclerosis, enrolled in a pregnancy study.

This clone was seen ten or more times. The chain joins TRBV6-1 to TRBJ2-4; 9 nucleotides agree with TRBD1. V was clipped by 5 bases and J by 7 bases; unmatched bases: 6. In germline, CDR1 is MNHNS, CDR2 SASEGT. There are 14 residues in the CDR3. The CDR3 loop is CASSTGGDDNIQYF. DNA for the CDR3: TGTGCCAGCAGTACAGGGGGCGATGATAACATTCAGTACTTC.

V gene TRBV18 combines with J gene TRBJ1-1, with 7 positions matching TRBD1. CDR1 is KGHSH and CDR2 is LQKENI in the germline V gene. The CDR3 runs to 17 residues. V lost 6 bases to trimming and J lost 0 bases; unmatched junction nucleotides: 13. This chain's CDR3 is CASSKGAVVRLNTEAFF. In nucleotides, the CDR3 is TGTGCCAGCTCGAAGGGGGCCGTGGTGCGGTTGAACACTGAAGCTTTCTTT.

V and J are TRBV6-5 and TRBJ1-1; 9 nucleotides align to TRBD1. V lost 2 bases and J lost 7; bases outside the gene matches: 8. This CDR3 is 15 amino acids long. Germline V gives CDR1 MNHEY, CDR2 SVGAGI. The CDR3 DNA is TGTGCCAGCAGTTACCAGACAGGGGGGATCGGTGAAGCTTTCTTT. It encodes CASSYQTGGIGEAFF.

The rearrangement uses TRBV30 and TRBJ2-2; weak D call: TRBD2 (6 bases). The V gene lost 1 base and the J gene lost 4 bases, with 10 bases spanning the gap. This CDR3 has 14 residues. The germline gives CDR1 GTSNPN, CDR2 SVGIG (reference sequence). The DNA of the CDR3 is TGTGCCTGGAGTGACCTGGAGGGCACCGGGGAGCTGTTTTTT. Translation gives CAWSDLEGTGELFF.